This T cell receptor (beta chain) originates from a study of tumor-infiltrating lymphocytes in primary liver carcinoma. For the study at large: Donors had hepatocellular carcinoma or combined HCC and intrahepatic cholangiocarcinoma. The study's findings and limits: Tumor-blood pairs (like tumor-adjacent pairs) overlapped less than tumor region pairs did. Tumors reached a significantly greater top-250-clone fraction than blood did (p = 0.039).

Unsorted bulk tissue, about 17-33 mg of it, served as the source for co-extraction of RNA and DNA. All tumor samples contained more than 85% viable tumor cells. The CDR3 length is 14 residues. CDR1 SQVTM and CDR2 ANQGSEA come from the germline V gene. Concerning this clonotype: Its specificity is unknown. Mismatch with germline at one junction end may stem from a read error.

From 400 to 550 ng total RNA, TCR beta cDNA was generated with a primer in the constant region. Slightly modified ARM-PCR with three nested multiplex PCR rounds yielded TCR beta libraries. Two initial PCR rounds of approximately 10 cycles each paired TRBV1-TRBV30 forward primers with a C-beta reverse primer. TCRdb re-called the multiplex PCR reads with MiXCR, one entry per CDR3 protein. The table includes just under 55,000 distinct CDR3 sequences, 70% to 75% detected once. The rearrangement joins TRBV29-1 to TRBJ2-2; 11 positions match TRBD2. The sequenced material came from liver tumor tissue from sampling region 2. Subset: tumor region T2, inferior pole. This TCR derives from a man in his forties or fifties with primary liver carcinoma and hepatitis B virus infection. The CDR3 DNA reads as TGCAGCGTTGAAACTAGCGGGAGACACGGGGAGCTGTATTTT. Amino acids: CSVETSGRHGELYF.